The 20 T cell receptor beta chains given below trace back to one sample, sequenced in a study of control samples from healthy donors and cancer patients. Produced via immunoSEQ multiplex PCR; TCRdb's table is partial and in-frame only. Here the sample spans about 120,000 clones, roughly nine tenths being singletons. The sample comprised PBMCs. The origin of the receptors is a woman aged 45-59 years with colorectal cancer.

This rearrangement joins TRBV5-1 to TRBJ2-1; 12 bases agree with TRBD2. Per germline, CDR1 SGHRS and CDR2 YFSETQ. CDR3 size: 18 residues. After removal of 0 bases from V and 4 bases from J, the junction contained 8 bases not matched to a gene. The CDR3 region is CASSLVASGRAEYNEQFF. The CDR3 DNA is TGCGCCAGCAGCTTGGTTGCTAGCGGGAGGGCCGAGTACAATGAGCAGTTCTTC.

The gene calls are TRBV29-1 and TRBJ2-1; TRBD2 matches at 13 bases. The CDR3 extends over 15 amino acids. V lost 3 bases and J lost 8; bases outside the gene matches: 7. Germline V gives CDR1 SQVTM, CDR2 ANQGSEA. CDR3 bases: TGCAGCGTTGACGGGACTAGCGGGAACGGGGATGAGCAGTTCTTC. As protein: CSVDGTSGNGDEQFF.

The CDR3 sequence: CASKGGSSYNEQFF. CDR3 nucleotide sequence: TGTGCCAGCAAGGGCGGGAGCTCCTACAATGAGCAGTTCTTC. The chain carries TRBV2 and TRBJ2-1; 7 bases fit TRBD2. The CDR3 spans 14 residues. Germline CDR1 reads SNHLY; CDR2 reads FYNNEI. V trimming: 7 bases; J trimming: 0 bases; junction bases outside the gene matches: 3.

The rearrangement links TRBV19 to TRBJ2-7; weak D call: TRBD1 (6 bases). CDR3 length: 15 amino acids. The V end was cut by 4 bases, the J end by 2 bases, with 15 bases between. Germline CDR1 reads LNHDA; CDR2 reads SQIVND (reference sequence). CDR3 DNA sequence: TGTGCCAGTAGTACAGGGGCGGCAGCACCCTACGAGCAGTACTTC. Protein sequence: CASSTGAAAPYEQYF. Combining the CDR3 with reference TRBV19 and TRBJ2-7 gives the whole variable domain DGGITQSPKYLFRKEGQNVTLSCEQNLNHDAMYWYRQDPGQGLRLIYYSQIVNDFQKGDIAEGYSVSREKKESFPLTVTSAQKNPTAFYLCASSTGAAAPYEQYFGPGTRLTVT.

The V call is TRBV6-5, the J call TRBJ2-3, with D unresolved. The CDR3 length is 14 residues. Germline V lookup: CDR1 MNHEY, CDR2 SVGAGI. V lost 8 bases and J 6 bases, leaving 18 bases between the germline ends. In nucleotides, the CDR3 is TGTGCCAGCGTCCCTACTCTAGTTGGGGATACGCAGTATTTT. This translates into CASVPTLVGDTQYF.

In this sample, this clone turned up once. The chain is built from TRBV5-4 and TRBJ2-5; TRBD2 matches at 7 bases. V gave up 0 bases and J gave up 5 bases; unmatched junction bases: 1. The CDR3 totals 13 residues. The germline V gene has CDR1 SGHNT and CDR2 YYREEE (reference sequence). CDR3 nucleotides: TGTGCCAGCAGCTTGGGTAGCGGGGAGACCCAGTACTTC. As protein: CASSLGSGETQYF.

Note on this clone: Other DNA sequences within the sample encode an identical CDR3. The V and J genes are TRBV4-1 and TRBJ2-1, with D unclear. The CDR3 spans 11 residues. V lost 4 bases to trimming and J lost 4 bases, with 2 bases between them. The germline gives CDR1 MGHRA, CDR2 YSYEKL. The CDR3 region is CASSRYNEQFF. As DNA, the CDR3 is TGCGCCAGCAGCCGTTACAATGAGCAGTTCTTC.

The CDR3 sequence is CASTFGGIETQYF. In nucleotides, the CDR3 is TGTGCCAGCACCTTTGGGGGGATAGAGACCCAGTACTTC. This rearrangement joins TRBV7-8 to TRBJ2-5; D might be TRBD2 (6 bases). Trimming removed 7 bases from V and 4 bases from J, with 13 bases in between. The CDR3 is 13 residues long. Germline CDR1 reads SGHVS; CDR2 reads FQNEAQ.

The gene calls are TRBV29-1 and TRBJ2-3; D is possibly TRBD2 (5 bases). Germline-derived CDR1 and CDR2 are SQVTM and ANQGSEA. Trimming shortened V by 4 bases and J by 1 base, and 9 bases separated the two germline ends. This CDR3 spans 13 amino acids. The DNA of the CDR3 is TGCAGCGTTGGAGGGATGGGCACAGATACGCAGTATTTT. It encodes CSVGGMGTDTQYF.

The chain joins TRBV7-9 to TRBJ2-5; 9 bases line up with TRBD1. CDR1 is SEHNR and CDR2 is FQNEAQ in the germline V gene (reference sequence). CDR3 length: 16 amino acids. Losses at the gene ends were 5 bases for V and 9 bases for J; bases not matched to a gene: 16. The CDR3 DNA sequence: TGTGCCAGCAGCCGAAATCTACAGGGGGCAACGGGAGCCCAGTACTTC. Protein: CASSRNLQGATGAQYF.

This CDR3 is CASSPGSGPNTQYF. The CDR3 coding sequence is TGTGCCAGCAGCCCCGGTTCTGGGCCAAATACGCAGTATTTT. V and J are TRBV11-3 and TRBJ2-3, with D unclear. CDR3 size: 14 residues. V was shortened by 5 bases and J by 7 bases, with 16 bases between the two germline ends. In germline, CDR1 is SGHNT, CDR2 YENEEA.

The chain employs TRBV12-5 and TRBJ1-6; D may be TRBD1 (5 bases). The CDR3 loop spans 14 amino acids. V lost 5 bases and J lost 7, with 12 bases in between. From germline, CDR1 is LGHNT and CDR2 FRNRAP. This CDR3 reads CASGRGTGNSPLHF. CDR3 in DNA: TGTGCTAGTGGTCGGGGGACGGGAAATTCACCCCTCCACTTT.

The rearrangement uses TRBV27 and TRBJ2-7, with D possibly TRBD1 on 5 matching bases. The CDR3 covers 19 residues. CDR1 is MNHEY and CDR2 is SMNVEV in the germline V gene (reference sequence). V lost 5 bases and J lost 4, with 30 bases in between. The CDR3 DNA is TGTGCCAGCAGTCCCACATACGTGACAGTGCACCTAGAAAGGTACGAGCAGTACTTC. Amino acid sequence: CASSPTYVTVHLERYEQYF.

The V and J genes are TRBV28 and TRBJ1-4; 10 bases match TRBD1. The CDR3 is made up of 15 amino acids. With V trimmed by 6 bases and J by 5 bases, 6 bases remained unmatched. Germline assignment: CDR1 MDHEN and CDR2 SYDVKM. The CDR3: CASRSPGQGNEKLFF. The DNA of the CDR3 is TGTGCCAGCAGGTCCCCGGGACAGGGGAATGAAAAACTGTTTTTT.

V is TRBV7-9 and J is TRBJ1-1; D is uncertain. The germline gives CDR1 SEHNR, CDR2 FQNEAQ (reference sequence). Trimming shortened V by 5 bases and J by 3 bases, and 16 bases separated the two germline ends. The CDR3 spans 15 residues. In nucleotides, the CDR3 is TGTGCCAGCAGCCGGGCAGAAAAGGGAGACACTGAAGCTTTCTTT. This sequence encodes CASSRAEKGDTEAFF.

This clone was picked up a small number of times. The V call is TRBV2, the J call TRBJ2-5; TRBD1 aligns across 7 bases. Per germline, CDR1 SNHLY and CDR2 FYNNEI. CDR3 length: 15 residues. Trimming at V came to 6 bases and at J to 2 bases, leaving 9 bases not matched to a gene. CDR3 protein: CASSAPGTAQETQYF. The CDR3 DNA sequence: TGTGCCAGCAGCGCCCCCGGGACAGCGCAAGAGACCCAGTACTTC.

J is TRBJ1-5 and V is TRBV7-7, with 8 bases that match TRBD1. After removal of 3 bases from V and 5 bases from J, the junction contained 0 bases not matched to a gene. In germline, CDR1 is SSHAT, CDR2 FNYEAQ (reference sequence). The CDR3 has 13 amino acids. CDR3 nucleotides: TGTGCCAGCAGCTTGGACAGGGATCAGCCCCAGCATTTT. This codes for CASSLDRDQPQHF.

V is TRBV19 and J is TRBJ1-2; D not resolved. Germline CDR1 LNHDA, CDR2 SQIVND (reference sequence). This CDR3 spans 14 amino acids. V lost 3 bases to trimming and J lost 7 bases, with 15 bases between them. DNA for the CDR3: TGTGCCAGTAGTATTGACTTCGGGCAAGTTGGCTACACCTTC. Protein product: CASSIDFGQVGYTF.

The rearrangement joins TRBV5-1 to TRBJ2-7; D unresolved. The V gene's germline CDR1 is SGHRS and CDR2 YFSETQ. The V end was cut by 1 base, the J end by 3 bases, with 8 bases between. The CDR3 runs 13 residues. In nucleotides, the CDR3 is TGCGCCAGCAGCTTGACAAGTGACTACGAGCAGTACTTC. Encoded protein: CASSLTSDYEQYF.

The rearrangement joins TRBV6-5 to TRBJ2-1, with TRBD2 matching 8 bases. The germline V gene has CDR1 MNHEY and CDR2 SVGAGI. After removal of 8 bases from V and 4 bases from J, the junction contained 10 bases not matched to a gene. The CDR3 length is 15 residues. CDR3 DNA sequence: TGTGCCAGCTATACCAGCGGGGGCTATTACAATGAGCAGTTCTTC. Translation: CASYTSGGYYNEQFF.